In this sample, the clone carrying this TCR beta chain turned up a few times. What it recognizes is unknown. The sample comes from a study of T-cell memory formation after mild COVID-19. The wider study: Largely donor-specific TCR clusters were found. The study, taken as a whole, reports: The SARS-CoV-2 specificity of second-wave clones reaching peak at day 37 remained unverified.

Each CDR3 protein is one row after TCRdb ran MiXCR on the 5' RACE reads. The table shows about 310,000 distinct CDR3 sequences, with about 16% occurring only once. This CDR3 is built from 15 residues. The V end was cut by 3 bases, the J end by 4 bases, with 16 bases between. Germline V lookup: CDR1 SGHKS, CDR2 YYEKEE (reference sequence). This TCR was sampled from a man younger than 30 who had mild COVID-19 (a few samples of this study predate the infection). Cell type and time point are not known. The sequenced sample was PBMCs or a T cell subset sorted from them (not recorded which). The chain links TRBV5-5 to TRBJ1-2; D may be TRBD1 (6 bases). The DNA of the CDR3 is TGTGCCAGCAGCTGGAAAACAGGGAATAGCTATGGCTACACCTTC. Its protein product is CASSWKTGNSYGYTF.